Below are 17 T cell receptor beta chains sequenced from a single sample in a study of T cell changes during pregnancy in multiple sclerosis. Generated by immunoSEQ multiplex PCR, the TCRdb table keeps only in-frame clones and is missing some. The table has 85,000 to 100,000 clones, roughly 92% seen once; the top ten hold 2% to 3%. The sequencing used peripheral blood, collected in the first trimester of pregnancy. Every receptor here comes from a female donor with multiple sclerosis, enrolled in a pregnancy study.

The V gene is TRBV6-5, the J gene TRBJ1-6; a weak D match, TRBD1 (5 bases). V dropped 4 bases and J dropped 0 bases, with 10 bases sitting between them. CDR3 size: 16 residues. CDR1 MNHEY and CDR2 SVGAGI come from the germline V gene. DNA of the CDR3: TGTGCCAGCAGTTGGGGGGGAAGCTCCTATAATTCACCCCTCCACTTT. Translating it yields CASSWGGSSYNSPLHF.

This chain joins TRBV28 and TRBJ1-2, with 8 bases matching TRBD1. CDR3 length: 14 residues. Unmatched junction bases numbered 8, after V lost 5 bases and J lost 6 bases. CDR1 MDHEN and CDR2 SYDVKM come from the germline V gene. CDR3 coding DNA: TGTGCCAGCAGTCAGACAGGGGCATGGAATGGCTACACCTTC. Its protein is CASSQTGAWNGYTF.

V gene TRBV7-9 combines with J gene TRBJ2-1, with 7 nucleotides matching TRBD1. The junction had 10 bases not matched to a gene; V was cut back by 5 bases and J by 3 bases. CDR3 length equals 16 residues. CDR1 and CDR2 from the germline V gene are SEHNR and FQNEAQ (reference sequence). CDR3 nucleotide sequence: TGTGCCAGCAGCCCCGTCAGGGGGAGCTTCTACAATGAGCAGTTCTTC. Translated: CASSPVRGSFYNEQFF.

With regard to this clone: The sample contains more than one DNA sequence encoding this CDR3. The chain carries TRBV4-1 and TRBJ1-1; D is uncertain. The CDR3 length is 13 residues. Germline lookup yields CDR1 MGHRA and CDR2 YSYEKL. Trimming removed 3 bases from V and 4 bases from J, with 9 bases in between. CDR3 bases: TGCGCCAGCAGCCAGGCGCGGGGCACTGAAGCTTTCTTT. Translating gives CASSQARGTEAFF.

V and J are TRBV6-6 and TRBJ2-7; no reliable D call. Deletions cut 0 bases from V and 0 bases from J, with 6 bases between. Germline CDR1 is MNHNY and CDR2 is SVGAGI (reference sequence). This CDR3 spans 14 amino acids. The CDR3 coding sequence is TGTGCCAGCAGTTACTCAGAGGACTCCTACGAGCAGTACTTC. Translated, it gives CASSYSEDSYEQYF.

The V gene is TRBV15, the J gene TRBJ1-5, with no clear D. In germline, CDR1 is LNHNV, CDR2 YYDKDF (reference sequence). There are 14 residues in the CDR3. The V end was cut by 7 bases, the J end by 3 bases, with 13 bases between. The CDR3 region has the DNA TGTGCCACCAAGGCGGGAGGGAACAATCAGCCCCAGCATTTT. It translates to CATKAGGNNQPQHF.

This sequence joins TRBV7-8 and TRBJ2-1; D call uncertain. The V end was cut by 2 bases, the J end by 5 bases, with 16 bases between. The germline CDR1 and CDR2 sequences are SGHVS and FQNEAQ. The CDR3 is made up of 16 amino acids. CDR3: CASSLSRLVKNNEQFF. Here the CDR3 DNA reads TGTGCCAGCAGCTTAAGTAGGCTAGTCAAGAACAATGAGCAGTTCTTC.

This chain joins TRBV6-5 and TRBJ1-2; D unclear. Trimming took off 0 bases at V and 2 bases at J, with 10 bases between the two ends. The germline gives CDR1 MNHEY, CDR2 SVGAGI. This CDR3 has 15 residues. The DNA of the CDR3 is TGTGCCAGCAGTTACTCATTCTCAGGCAACTATGGCTACACCTTC. Translating it yields CASSYSFSGNYGYTF.

The V call is TRBV6-1, the J call TRBJ1-2; unclear D gene. CDR3 size: 15 residues. Germline V gene sequence: CDR1 MNHNS, CDR2 SASEGT. Deletions cut 3 bases from V and 4 bases from J, with 15 bases between. DNA for the CDR3: TGTGCCAGCAGTGATGGCCAGATAATAGCCTATGGCTACACCTTC. It specifies CASSDGQIIAYGYTF.

The CDR3 spells CASSLGRLAGTDTQYF. The CDR3 nucleotides are TGTGCCAGCAGCCTAGGAAGGCTAGCGGGAACAGATACGCAGTATTTT. This chain connects TRBV9 to TRBJ2-3, with 9 bases lining up with TRBD2. Germline V gene sequence: CDR1 SGDLS, CDR2 YYNGEE. J lost 3 bases, V lost 4 bases, and 9 bases had no gene match. The CDR3 has 16 amino acids.

The chain uses TRBV30 and TRBJ1-5; a possible D gene is TRBD1 (6 bases). CDR1 and CDR2 from the germline V gene are GTSNPN and SVGIG (reference sequence). Trimming stripped 1 base from V and 0 bases from J, with 10 bases between. CDR3 size: 15 residues. CDR3 bases: TGTGCCTGGAGTGGTGGGACAAATAGCAATCAGCCCCAGCATTTT. Translation gives CAWSGGTNSNQPQHF.

The J gene is TRBJ2-2, the V gene TRBV6-5, with 9 nucleotides matching TRBD2. Germline V gene lookup returns CDR1 MNHEY and CDR2 SVGAGI. The V gene end was trimmed by 4 bases and the J gene end by 3 bases; junction bases not matched to a gene: 6. This CDR3 has 16 amino acids. Here the CDR3 DNA reads TGTGCCAGCAGTTCACTTCTAGCGGGATACACCGGGGAGCTGTTTTTT. Translated, it gives CASSSLLAGYTGELFF.

The chain carries TRBV19 and TRBJ1-1; TRBD1 agrees at 10 bases. The CDR3 totals 15 residues. With V trimmed by 4 bases and J by 5 bases, 7 bases remained unmatched. Germline CDR1 is LNHDA and CDR2 is SQIVND (reference sequence). The CDR3 reads CASSNRWTGGTEAFF. The CDR3 nucleotides are TGTGCCAGTAGTAACCGCTGGACAGGGGGAACTGAAGCTTTCTTT.

The chain recombines TRBV5-1 with TRBJ2-7; TRBD1 is a possible D gene (5 bases). The CDR3 has 16 residues. Germline loops: CDR1 SGHRS, CDR2 YFSETQ. V was shortened by 0 bases and J by 3 bases, with 16 bases between the two germline ends. The CDR3 here is CASSLVPRVVGYEQYF. CDR3 DNA sequence: TGCGCCAGCAGCTTGGTACCCAGGGTTGTGGGCTACGAGCAGTACTTC.

This chain uses TRBV28 with TRBJ2-1; 11 positions agree with TRBD1. The germline V gene encodes CDR1 MDHEN and CDR2 SYDVKM. The ends lost 7 bases at V and 8 bases at J; junction bases unmatched: 13. The CDR3 is 16 residues long. CDR3 DNA: TGTGCCAGCACCGACCCTTGGACAGGGGGCGCTTATGAGCAGTTCTTC. It is translated as CASTDPWTGGAYEQFF.

This chain joins TRBV4-1 and TRBJ2-7; unclear D gene. Germline assignment: CDR1 MGHRA and CDR2 YSYEKL. V lost 4 bases and J lost 2, with 9 bases in between. The CDR3 runs 13 residues. CDR3 residues: CASSPFPAYEQYF. In DNA, the CDR3 is TGCGCCAGCAGCCCTTTTCCGGCCTACGAGCAGTACTTC.

This chain joins TRBV5-1 and TRBJ2-3; 7 bases fit TRBD2. Germline V gene lookup returns CDR1 SGHRS and CDR2 YFSETQ. The junction had 6 bases not matched to a gene; V was cut back by 1 base and J by 4 bases. This CDR3 is 15 amino acids long. In DNA form, the CDR3 reads TGCGCCAGCAGCTTGATAGCGGGCGGGCCAGATACGCAGTATTTT. It codes for CASSLIAGGPDTQYF.